The 27 T cell receptor beta chains reported below all come from one sample, sequenced in a study of shared clonotypes between healthy human individuals. The table came from immunoSEQ multiplex PCR; TCRdb's copy has only in-frame clones and leaves some out. The sample has hundreds of thousands of clones; 90% to 96% are singletons. The sample comprised naive CD4+ T cells sorted from blood. Subset reported: CD45RA+ positively selected. All receptors derive from a woman between 25 and 40 years old in good health.

V usage is TRBV5-1 and J usage is TRBJ2-1, with 8 positions matching TRBD2. The germline CDR1 and CDR2 sequences are SGHRS and YFSETQ. The CDR3 has 15 residues. Losses at the gene ends were 6 bases for V and 4 bases for J; bases not matched to a gene: 9. The CDR3 DNA is TGCGCCAGCATCCCTTGGACGGGAGGGTACAATGAGCAGTTCTTC. This encodes CASIPWTGGYNEQFF.

V usage is TRBV28 and J usage is TRBJ1-2, with unresolved D. Trimming pared 3 bases from V and 4 bases from J, leaving 9 bases between. This CDR3 comprises 13 residues. CDR1 and CDR2 (germline): MDHEN, SYDVKM. CDR3 amino acids: CASSLQRSYGYTF. CDR3 DNA: TGTGCCAGCAGTTTGCAGCGAAGCTATGGCTACACCTTC.

The chain recombines TRBV5-6 with TRBJ1-5; D unresolved. The germline V and J ends were trimmed by 0 bases and 7 bases, with 11 bases remaining between them. Germline CDR1 and CDR2: SGHDT and YYEEEE. CDR3 length equals 14 residues. CDR3 amino acids: CASSLGARLQPQHF. DNA for the CDR3: TGTGCCAGCAGCTTGGGGGCGCGATTGCAGCCCCAGCATTTT.

The genes are TRBV5-4 and TRBJ1-4; D gene uncertain. V was shortened by 2 bases and J by 7 bases, with 12 bases between the two germline ends. The germline V gene encodes CDR1 SGHNT and CDR2 YYREEE (reference sequence). The CDR3 has 14 amino acids. The CDR3 bases are TGTGCCAGCAGCTTCCTCGGGGAAGGTGAAAAACTGTTTTTT. Amino acid sequence: CASSFLGEGEKLFF.

The chain couples TRBV4-2 to TRBJ2-5, with D perhaps TRBD2 (5 bases). The DNA end favors TRBJ2-7, so the J call may be wrong. This CDR3 comprises 14 residues. Germline V CDR1 and CDR2: LGHNA, YNFKEQ. CDR3 loop: CASSQDERVGEQYF. Here the CDR3 DNA reads TGTGCCAGCAGCCAAGACGAGAGGGTTGGCGAGCAGTACTTC.

This chain uses TRBV29-1 with TRBJ2-6, with D possibly matching TRBD1 (5 bases). Germline CDR1 SQVTM, CDR2 ANQGSEA. The V end lost 2 bases, the J end lost 0 bases, and 8 bases lay between the germline ends. The CDR3 runs to 15 residues. The CDR3 DNA is TGCAGCGTTGAATTGGGGCGCTCTGGGGCCAACGTCCTGACTTTC. Its protein product is CSVELGRSGANVLTF.

The chain joins TRBV4-2 to TRBJ2-5, with 10 positions matching TRBD2. The better agreement between TRBJ2-7 and the DNA end casts doubt on the J call. The length of the CDR3 is 14 residues. CDR1 and CDR2 (germline): LGHNA, YNFKEQ. The CDR3 is CASSEAGGRYEQYF. The CDR3 DNA is TGTGCCAGCAGCGAAGCGGGAGGGCGTTACGAGCAGTACTTC.

The chain joins TRBV11-2 to TRBJ2-3; unclear D gene. CDR1 and CDR2 (germline): SGHAT, FQNNGV. This CDR3 spans 15 amino acids. The V and J ends lost 5 bases and 0 bases respectively, with 12 bases between them. The CDR3 is CASSAPLASTDTQYF. The CDR3 DNA reads TGTGCCAGCAGCGCCCCCTTGGCTAGCACAGATACGCAGTATTTT.

The rearrangement joins TRBV10-3 to TRBJ2-1; D is uncertain. The germline V gene encodes CDR1 ENHRY and CDR2 SYGVKD. The V end was cut by 2 bases, the J end by 8 bases, with 7 bases between. This CDR3 region has 12 residues. In DNA, the CDR3 is TGTGCCATCAGTGAGGTACGGCATGAGCAGTTCTTC. It yields the protein CAISEVRHEQFF.

The V gene is TRBV28, the J gene TRBJ2-7, with 9 bases aligning to TRBD1. Germline CDR1 is MDHEN and CDR2 is SYDVKM. V lost 10 bases to trimming and J lost 3 bases; unmatched junction nucleotides: 4. The CDR3 runs 12 residues. Here the CDR3 reads CATGQGIYEQYF. In DNA form, the CDR3 reads TGTGCCACCGGACAGGGGATCTACGAGCAGTACTTC.

V usage is TRBV2 and J usage is TRBJ2-7, with D uncertain. The ends were cut back, 6 bases at V and 2 bases at J, with 17 bases in the middle. Looked up from germline, CDR1 is SNHLY and CDR2 is FYNNEI. CDR3 length equals 15 residues. CDR3 loop: CASRPRELAAYEQYF. CDR3 DNA sequence: TGTGCCAGCAGGCCCCGTGAGTTAGCCGCCTACGAGCAGTACTTC. The full variable domain, its missing parts supplied by reference TRBV2 and TRBJ2-7, is EPEVTQTPSHQVTQMGQEVILRCVPISNHLYFYWYRQILGQKVEFLVSFYNNEISEKSEIFDDQFSVERPDGSNFTLKIRSTKLEDSAMYFCASRPRELAAYEQYFGPGTRLTVT.

The chain combines TRBV6-1 with TRBJ1-1; 9 bases are shared with TRBD1. The CDR3 consists of 14 residues. The germline gives CDR1 MNHNS, CDR2 SASEGT. The junction had 7 bases not matched to a gene; V was cut back by 7 bases and J by 4 bases. CDR3 nucleotide sequence: TGTGCCAGCAACCAACAGGGGGCTCTCACTGAAGCTTTCTTT. The encoded protein is CASNQQGALTEAFF.

The rearrangement uses TRBV5-1 and TRBJ2-2, with 8 nucleotides matching TRBD1. The V gene's germline CDR1 is SGHRS and CDR2 YFSETQ. Unmatched junction bases numbered 7, after V lost 4 bases and J lost 2 bases. The CDR3 has 16 amino acids. CDR3 DNA: TGCGCCAGCAGCATGACCGGGACAGGAAACACCGGGGAGCTGTTTTTT. This gives the protein CASSMTGTGNTGELFF.

This clone is a singleton in its sample. CDR3 sequence: CASSATPALINYGYTF. The CDR3 nucleotides read TGTGCCAGCAGTGCAACTCCAGCCCTCATCAACTATGGCTACACCTTC. The V call is TRBV28, the J call TRBJ1-2; D not certain. Germline V CDR1 and CDR2: MDHEN, SYDVKM. The V end lost 5 bases, the J end lost 2 bases, and 18 bases lay between the germline ends. This CDR3 spans 16 amino acids.

The genes are TRBV18 and TRBJ2-7, with TRBD1 matching 11 bases. V was pared by 3 bases and J by 3 bases, with 13 bases of the junction left unmatched. Germline CDR1 is KGHSH and CDR2 is LQKENI. The CDR3 loop spans 18 amino acids. CDR3 DNA: TGTGCCAGCTCACCCGGACAGGGGGCTGGGTCTACCAGCTACGAGCAGTACTTC. Amino acids: CASSPGQGAGSTSYEQYF.

This chain uses TRBV2 with TRBJ1-2; 9 bases agree with TRBD1. J was trimmed by 7 bases and V by 1 base; bases with no gene match: 13. The CDR3 is 17 residues long. The V gene's germline CDR1 is SNHLY and CDR2 FYNNEI. CDR3 DNA: TGTGCCAGCAGTGAAGGAGACGGGACAGGGTGGTTTGGTGGCTACACCTTC. This gives the protein CASSEGDGTGWFGGYTF.

The V call is TRBV7-7, the J call TRBJ2-5; D possibly corresponds to TRBD2 (6 bases). Trimming took 2 bases from V and 4 from J, leaving 11 bases between them. Germline loops: CDR1 SSHAT, CDR2 FNYEAQ (reference sequence). CDR3 length equals 14 residues. The CDR3, as DNA: TGTGCCAGCAGCTTATACCAGGAGGGAGAGACCCAGTACTTC. Protein sequence: CASSLYQEGETQYF.

This sequence joins TRBV19 and TRBJ1-1, with D tentatively TRBD1 (5 bases). The CDR3 covers 16 residues. Per germline, CDR1 LNHDA and CDR2 SQIVND (reference sequence). V lost 5 bases and J 3 bases, leaving 19 bases between the germline ends. The CDR3, as DNA: TGTGCCAGTAGTCCATCAGGGCGGGTTGTGGACACTGAAGCTTTCTTT. Translation: CASSPSGRVVDTEAFF.

The chain joins TRBV28 to TRBJ1-2; D may be TRBD1 (5 bases). Trimming left V 6 bases short and J 12 bases short, with 20 bases between. This CDR3 is 13 amino acids long. Germline CDR1 and CDR2: MDHEN and SYDVKM. The CDR3: CASRAGTDRLHTF. CDR3 coding DNA: TGTGCCAGCAGAGCCGGGACCGACCGGTTGCACACCTTC.

V and J are TRBV29-1 and TRBJ2-1; no clear D gene. V shed 1 base and J shed 8 bases, with 9 bases lying between them. The length of the CDR3 is 12 residues. Germline V gives CDR1 SQVTM, CDR2 ANQGSEA. The CDR3 DNA is TGCAGCGTTGAAGTAGTGACGGATGAGCAGTTCTTC. As protein: CSVEVVTDEQFF.

The chain links TRBV6-5 to TRBJ2-7, with 11 bases identical to TRBD2. V lost 2 bases, J lost 4 bases, and 4 bases stayed unmatched. CDR1 and CDR2 from the germline V gene are MNHEY and SVGAGI. CDR3 size: 15 residues. In DNA form, the CDR3 reads TGTGCCAGCAGTTACCTACTAGCGGGGGAGTACGAGCAGTACTTC. Protein: CASSYLLAGEYEQYF.

J is TRBJ2-7 and V is TRBV2; D call uncertain. Germline V gene lookup returns CDR1 SNHLY and CDR2 FYNNEI. The CDR3 length is 12 residues. Trimming pared 3 bases from V and 9 bases from J, leaving 12 bases between. DNA of the CDR3: TGTGCCAGCAGTGATGACACCCGGGTGCAGTACTTC. As protein: CASSDDTRVQYF.

The chain carries TRBV28 and TRBJ1-3; 7 bases line up with TRBD1. Unmatched junction bases numbered 5, after V lost 8 bases and J lost 1 base. The CDR3 spans 14 residues. The germline V gene encodes CDR1 MDHEN and CDR2 SYDVKM. The CDR3 nucleotides read TGTGCCAGCTCAGACAGGGAATCTGGAAACACCATATATTTT. Translating gives CASSDRESGNTIYF.

This clone has only one observation. V and J are TRBV6-1 and TRBJ2-1, with D possibly matching TRBD2 (7 bases). The ends were cut back, 2 bases at V and 5 bases at J, with 16 bases in the middle. The CDR3 loop spans 16 amino acids. Germline V gene lookup returns CDR1 MNHNS and CDR2 SASEGT. The CDR3 DNA reads as TGTGCCAGCAGTGAACTTCGGGGGGCTTTAAACAATGAGCAGTTCTTC. This sequence encodes CASSELRGALNNEQFF.

The chain carries TRBV7-9 and TRBJ1-5, with D unclear. Trimming left V 1 base short and J 7 bases short, with 11 bases between. This CDR3 comprises 14 residues. Per germline, CDR1 SEHNR and CDR2 FQNEAQ (reference sequence). The CDR3 sequence is CASSLDRDAQPQHF. The DNA for the CDR3 is TGTGCCAGCAGCTTAGATAGGGATGCGCAGCCCCAGCATTTT.

The chain employs TRBV19 and TRBJ2-7; D possibly matches TRBD1 or TRBD2 (7 bases each). V lost 6 bases to trimming and J lost 5 bases, with 17 bases between them. CDR3 length: 14 residues. CDR1 is LNHDA, CDR2 SQIVND, per germline (reference sequence). The CDR3 nucleotides are TGTGCCAGTAGCTCGACAGGGAGGGGCAACGAGCAGTACTTC. Translating gives CASSSTGRGNEQYF. The full variable domain, rest sourced from reference TRBV19 and TRBJ2-7, is DGGITQSPKYLFRKEGQNVTLSCEQNLNHDAMYWYRQDPGQGLRLIYYSQIVNDFQKGDIAEGYSVSREKKESFPLTVTSAQKNPTAFYLCASSSTGRGNEQYFGPGTRLTVT.

This chain joins TRBV20-1 and TRBJ2-3; unclear D gene. The CDR3 has 11 amino acids. V was pared by 3 bases and J by 9 bases, with 10 bases between. The germline gives CDR1 DFQATT, CDR2 SNEGSKA (reference sequence). CDR3 sequence: CSASWVPTQYF. CDR3 DNA: TGCAGTGCTAGCTGGGTGCCGACGCAGTATTTT.